This TCR beta chain was found in a study of tumor-infiltrating lymphocytes in primary liver carcinoma. The overall study: Resection treated the patients' primary liver carcinoma. Enrolled patients were male and female, aged 30 to 69 years. Study observations and caveats: There was no comparison of CD4+ and CD8+ repertoires, as samples were bulk unsorted. Overlap in tumor-adjacent and tumor-blood pairs fell below that of tumor region pairs.

The researchers produced TCR beta cDNA from 450 to 600 ng total RNA with a constant-region primer. Slightly modified ARM-PCR served as the procedure for the TCR beta libraries. These libraries came from three rounds of nested multiplex PCR. Amplification in the first two PCR rounds was performed using TRBV1-TRBV30 forward primers and a C-beta reverse primer for around 11 cycles each. TCRdb passed the multiplex PCR reads through MiXCR, listing each CDR3 protein once. Among fewer than 350,000 distinct CDR3 sequences listed, about 65% were seen once. The germline V gene has CDR1 ENHRY and CDR2 SYGVKD. Trimming took 3 bases from V and 4 from J, leaving 11 bases between them. The CDR3 covers 14 residues. Germline DNA was also extracted, and blood RNA derived from unsorted whole blood. To note about this clonotype: The antigen is not known.

The source of this sequence is a man aged 35 to 55 with primary liver carcinoma and hepatitis B virus infection. The specimen sequenced was peripheral blood. This rearrangement joins TRBV10-3 to TRBJ2-3, with TRBD2 as a possible D gene (5 bases). The CDR3 spells CAISDVAKSDTQYF. The CDR3 region has the DNA TGTGCCATCAGTGACGTAGCGAAATCAGATACGCAGTATTTT.